This T cell receptor beta chain was observed in a study of T-cell memory formation after mild COVID-19. Study context: The two donors had largely donor-specific TCR clusters. The study, taken as a whole, reports: Day 37-peaking second-wave clones had unconfirmed SARS-CoV-2 specificity. Pre-infection memory carried some responding clones, suggesting that cross-reactive memory joined. A balance of CD4 and CD8 characterized clones contracting day 15 to 85, whereas later expanders leaned CD4+.

The CDR3 sequence is 16 residues long. V gave up 3 bases and J gave up 0 bases, with 12 bases separating them. Germline loops: CDR1 SEHNR, CDR2 FQNEAQ (reference sequence). This clonotype turned up a few times. Its antigen is still unknown. TCRdb passed the 5' RACE reads through MiXCR, listing each CDR3 protein once. The repertoire holds about 440,000 distinct CDR3 sequences, with around 19% as singletons. The chain carries TRBV7-9 and TRBJ2-1; D may be TRBD1 (6 bases). The receptor's source is an adult woman who had mild COVID-19 (a few samples of this study predate the infection). Cell type and time point are not known. Sequenced input: PBMCs or a T cell subset sorted from them (not recorded which). The CDR3 here is CASSFGTPSSYNEQFF. CDR3 coding DNA: TGTGCCAGCAGCTTCGGGACACCGAGCTCCTACAATGAGCAGTTCTTC.